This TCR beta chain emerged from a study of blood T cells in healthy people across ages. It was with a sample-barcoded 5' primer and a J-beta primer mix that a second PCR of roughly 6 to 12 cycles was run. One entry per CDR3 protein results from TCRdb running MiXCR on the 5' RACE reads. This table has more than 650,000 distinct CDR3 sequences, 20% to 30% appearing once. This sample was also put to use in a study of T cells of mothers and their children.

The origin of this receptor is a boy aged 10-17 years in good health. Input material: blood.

CDR3 sequence: CASSAGLNHPPHF. The CDR3 DNA sequence: TGTGCCAGCAGTGCGGGCCTCAATCACCCTCCGCATTTT. V usage is TRBV12-3 or TRBV12-4 and J usage is TRBJ1-5, with unresolved D. V lost 5 bases, J lost 15 bases, and 20 bases lay in between. The CDR3 spans 13 residues.